Sequencing of this TCR beta chain was carried out in a study of spatial heterogeneity in lung cancer. Time point indicated: sample taken at primary tumor resection. Overall study results and limits: Mutation counts in tumors were tracked by counts of expanded intratumoral alpha and beta TCRs.

This clonotype was observed a handful of times. What it recognizes is unknown. Using its own MiXCR run on the 5' RACE reads, TCRdb lists one record per CDR3 protein. The sample consists of about 3,000 distinct CDR3 sequences, under 55% of them appearing once. The receptor was derived from a male donor with early-stage non-small cell lung cancer. Sequenced here: lung tumor tissue, sampled at surgery.

CDR3 sequence (DNA): TGTGCCAGCAGCCTCACGGAGGTCACAGATACGCAGTATTTT. Protein sequence: CASSLTEVTDTQYF. The chain combines TRBV4-2 with TRBJ2-3; a weak D match, TRBD2 (5 bases). CDR3 size: 14 residues. CDR1 and CDR2 (germline): LGHNA, YNFKEQ. Trimming pared 4 bases from V and 2 bases from J, leaving 10 bases between.